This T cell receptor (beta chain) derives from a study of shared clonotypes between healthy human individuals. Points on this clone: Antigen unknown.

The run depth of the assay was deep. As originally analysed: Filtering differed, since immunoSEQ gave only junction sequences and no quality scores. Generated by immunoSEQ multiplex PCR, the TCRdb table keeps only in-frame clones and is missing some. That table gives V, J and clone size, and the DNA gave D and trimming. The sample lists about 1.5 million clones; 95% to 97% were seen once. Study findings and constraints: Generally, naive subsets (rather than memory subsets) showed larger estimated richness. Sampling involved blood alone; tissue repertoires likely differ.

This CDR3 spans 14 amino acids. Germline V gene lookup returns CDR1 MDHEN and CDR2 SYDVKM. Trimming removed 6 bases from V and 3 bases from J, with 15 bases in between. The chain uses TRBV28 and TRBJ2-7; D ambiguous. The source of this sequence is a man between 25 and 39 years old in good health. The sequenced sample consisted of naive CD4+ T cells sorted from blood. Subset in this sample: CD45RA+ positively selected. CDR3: CASSSPRPHYEQYF. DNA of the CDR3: TGTGCCAGCAGCTCCCCTCGGCCACACTACGAGCAGTACTTC.